These 4 T cell receptor beta chains originate from one sample sequenced in a study of blood T cell repertoires in COVID-19. TCRdb's table, derived via immunoSEQ multiplex PCR, lists solely in-frame clones and lacks some. Of some 130,000 clones detected, more than 90% appear once; the ten largest clones hold under 4.5%. Sequencing was performed on peripheral blood. The receptors here all came from a man aged 50 or older with active COVID-19.

V usage is TRBV19 and J usage is TRBJ1-2; 8 bases align to TRBD1. Germline V gene data show CDR1 as LNHDA and CDR2 as SQIVND (reference sequence). This CDR3 comprises 15 residues. V was clipped by 3 bases and J by 1 base; unmatched bases: 4. The CDR3 coding sequence is TGTGCCAGTAGTATGAGGGACAGGATTAACTATGGCTACACCTTC. It is translated as CASSMRDRINYGYTF.

The rearrangement uses TRBV19 and TRBJ1-4; D unresolved. CDR1 and CDR2 (germline): LNHDA, SQIVND (reference sequence). This CDR3 region has 15 residues. The V end lost 0 bases, the J end lost 8 bases, and 13 bases lay between the germline ends. CDR3 nucleotide sequence: TGTGCCAGTAGTATAGATCCCAGGACTCGGGAAAAACTGTTTTTT. Its protein product is CASSIDPRTREKLFF.

CDR3 nucleotides: TGCGCCAGCAGCCCAAGCATTTGGAGCTCCTACGAGCAGTACTTC. This translates into CASSPSIWSSYEQYF. The rearrangement uses TRBV4-1 and TRBJ2-7; D is unclear. The CDR3 is made up of 15 amino acids. Between the trimmed V and J ends, which lost 4 bases and 0 bases, there was a span of 13 bases. Germline-derived CDR1 and CDR2 are MGHRA and YSYEKL.

The chain employs TRBV2 and TRBJ1-3; D uncertain. Germline lookup yields CDR1 SNHLY and CDR2 FYNNEI. The CDR3 loop spans 13 amino acids. V was pared by 1 base and J by 10 bases, with 11 bases between. In nucleotides, the CDR3 is TGTGCCAGCAGTGAAGTGGAGGGAATAACCATATATTTT. Its protein product is CASSEVEGITIYF.